These 5 T cell receptor beta chains share one sample of origin, sequenced in a study of cytomegalovirus exposure and HLA in healthy donors. 60 Vbeta and 13 Jbeta primers were used in PCR. Profiled with immunoSEQ multiplex PCR; TCRdb holds only in-frame clones, not every one. This table holds approximately 81,000 clones, around 70% found once. Sequencing was done on a sample of PBMCs. The receptors stem from a man aged 35-49 years in good health and CMV-seropositive.

The rearrangement joins TRBV27 to TRBJ1-2, with a tentative D call TRBD1 (5 bases). CDR1 MNHEY and CDR2 SMNVEV come from the germline V gene (reference sequence). The CDR3 is made up of 14 amino acids. V lost 5 bases and J lost 4, with 14 bases in between. CDR3 protein: CASSGQGLGYGYTF. The DNA for the CDR3 is TGTGCCAGCAGTGGGCAGGGCCTAGGCTATGGCTACACCTTC.

This clone is a singleton in its sample. The chain has TRBV5-6 and TRBJ2-1, with D possibly being TRBD2 (6 bases). Trimming took off 4 bases at V and 4 bases at J, with 18 bases between the two ends. The CDR3 length is 16 residues. Germline assignment: CDR1 SGHDT and CDR2 YYEEEE. The CDR3 bases are TGTGCCAGCAGCCCCTTCGGAGGGCAGCCATACAATGAGCAGTTCTTC. Its translation is CASSPFGGQPYNEQFF.

The rearrangement uses TRBV28 and TRBJ2-7; maybe TRBD2 (6 bases). CDR1 is MDHEN and CDR2 is SYDVKM in the germline V gene. V lost 7 bases and J 4 bases, leaving 23 bases between the germline ends. There are 16 residues in the CDR3. CDR3 DNA: TGTGCCAGCACTAACGCCGCGGCTAGCGCCATATACGAGCAGTACTTC. This sequence encodes CASTNAAASAIYEQYF.

The rearrangement links TRBV10-3 to TRBJ1-3, with D tentatively TRBD1 (6 bases). This CDR3 spans 15 amino acids. Germline assignment: CDR1 ENHRY and CDR2 SYGVKD. Deletions cut 8 bases from V and 0 bases from J, with 14 bases between. CDR3 loop: CAIVATGSSGNTIYF. CDR3 coding DNA: TGTGCCATCGTCGCGACAGGCTCCTCTGGAAACACCATATATTTT.

The chain is built from TRBV27 and TRBJ2-1; 13 bases line up with TRBD2. CDR1 is MNHEY, CDR2 SMNVEV, per germline (reference sequence). CDR3 size: 15 residues. With V trimmed by 2 bases and J by 8 bases, 3 bases remained unmatched. CDR3 DNA: TGTGCCAGCAGTTTAAATACTAGCGGGAGGGATGAGCAGTTCTTC. Amino acids: CASSLNTSGRDEQFF.